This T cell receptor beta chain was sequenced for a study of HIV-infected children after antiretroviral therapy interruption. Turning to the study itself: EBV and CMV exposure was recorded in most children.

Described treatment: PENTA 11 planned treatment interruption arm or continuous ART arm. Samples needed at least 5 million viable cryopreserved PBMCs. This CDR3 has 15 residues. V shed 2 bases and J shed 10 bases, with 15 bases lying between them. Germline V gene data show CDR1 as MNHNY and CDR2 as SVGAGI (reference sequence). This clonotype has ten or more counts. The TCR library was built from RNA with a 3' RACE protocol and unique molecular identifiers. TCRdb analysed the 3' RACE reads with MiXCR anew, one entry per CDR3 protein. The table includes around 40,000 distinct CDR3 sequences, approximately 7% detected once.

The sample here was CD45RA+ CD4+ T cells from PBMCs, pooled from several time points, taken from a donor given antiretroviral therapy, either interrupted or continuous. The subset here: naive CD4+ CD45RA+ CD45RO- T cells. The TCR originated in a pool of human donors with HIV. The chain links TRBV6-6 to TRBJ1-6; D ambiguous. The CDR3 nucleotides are TGTGCCAGCAGTTACGGTCTGGAGGGCTACTCACCCCTCCACTTT. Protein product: CASSYGLEGYSPLHF.